A selection of T cell receptor beta chains follows, all from one sample in a study of shared clonotypes between healthy human individuals. Here immunoSEQ multiplex PCR was the method, and the copy in TCRdb shows in-frame clones only, minus some. The table has 550,000 to 700,000 clones, around 73% seen once. Sequenced: memory CD4+ T cells sorted from blood. The receptors were gathered from a woman aged 25 to 39 in good health. The CDR3 runs from the conserved cysteine through the conserved F or W. The order of the fields is clone size, D gene, J gene, V gene, CDR3 protein, CDR3 DNA. The D gene is left open where the match is weak. A clone size is listed for some rows: how often the clone was seen (once, few, many), or a class if it is expanded.

clone_size: once; d_call: NA; j_call: TRBJ1-1; v_call: TRBV6-6; cdr3_aa: CASSEEVLNTEAFF; cdr3_nt: TGTGCCAGCAGTGAGGAAGTCCTGAACACTGAAGCTTTCTTT
clone_size: NA; d_call: NA; j_call: TRBJ1-5; v_call: TRBV6-1; cdr3_aa: CASSADTHSNQPQHF; cdr3_nt: TGTGCCAGCAGTGCCGACACCCATAGCAATCAGCCCCAGCATTTT
clone_size: once; d_call: NA; j_call: TRBJ2-6; v_call: TRBV5-1; cdr3_aa: CASSYYPSSGANVLTF; cdr3_nt: TGCGCCAGCAGCTACTACCCGAGCTCTGGGGCCAACGTCCTGACTTTC
clone_size: once; d_call: NA; j_call: TRBJ1-2; v_call: TRBV28; cdr3_aa: CASRTGSVGYTF; cdr3_nt: TGTGCCAGCAGGACGGGGAGTGTTGGCTACACCTTC
clone_size: NA; d_call: NA; j_call: TRBJ1-1; v_call: TRBV2; cdr3_aa: CATHYRTNTEAFF; cdr3_nt: TGTGCCACCCATTACAGGACGAACACTGAAGCTTTCTTT
clone_size: NA; d_call: TRBD2; j_call: TRBJ2-1; v_call: TRBV5-1; cdr3_aa: CASSLRAGDEQFF; cdr3_nt: TGCGCCAGCAGCTTGAGGGCGGGGGATGAGCAGTTCTTC
clone_size: NA; d_call: NA; j_call: TRBJ2-4; v_call: TRBV19; cdr3_aa: CASTDWGVNIQYF; cdr3_nt: TGTGCCAGTACCGACTGGGGGGTGAACATTCAGTACTTC
clone_size: NA; d_call: NA; j_call: TRBJ1-5; v_call: TRBV23-1; cdr3_aa: CASSLPLQGPGSNQPQHF; cdr3_nt: TGCGCCAGCAGTCTCCCTCTTCAGGGGCCGGGATCCAATCAGCCCCAGCATTTT
clone_size: NA; d_call: NA; j_call: TRBJ2-3; v_call: TRBV9; cdr3_aa: CASSVSDRGDTQYF; cdr3_nt: TGTGCCAGCAGCGTTTCGGACCGCGGGGATACGCAGTATTTT
clone_size: NA; d_call: NA; j_call: TRBJ2-3; v_call: TRBV11-2; cdr3_aa: CASSLGWRGTATTDTQYF; cdr3_nt: TGTGCCAGCAGCTTAGGTTGGAGGGGGACAGCTACTACAGATACGCAGTATTTT
clone_size: few; d_call: TRBD1; j_call: TRBJ2-2; v_call: TRBV6-6; cdr3_aa: CASNIGQARTRELFF; cdr3_nt: TGTGCCAGCAATATAGGACAGGCGCGTACCCGGGAGCTGTTTTTT
clone_size: once; d_call: NA; j_call: TRBJ1-5; v_call: TRBV19; cdr3_aa: CASSIASGGSNQPQHF; cdr3_nt: TGTGCCAGTAGTATAGCGTCCGGGGGTAGCAATCAGCCCCAGCATTTT
clone_size: few; d_call: NA; j_call: TRBJ1-2; v_call: TRBV4-1; cdr3_aa: CASSQDTGIYGYTF; cdr3_nt: TGCGCCAGCAGCCAGGATACAGGGATCTATGGCTACACCTTC
clone_size: NA; d_call: NA; j_call: TRBJ1-4; v_call: TRBV4-1; cdr3_aa: CASSQGRVGEKLFF; cdr3_nt: TGCGCCAGCAGCCAGGGCAGGGTGGGAGAAAAACTGTTTTTT
clone_size: few; d_call: NA; j_call: TRBJ2-2; v_call: TRBV7-7; cdr3_aa: CASSLTTTNTGELFF; cdr3_nt: TGTGCCAGCAGCTTAACGACTACTAACACCGGGGAGCTGTTTTTT
clone_size: NA; d_call: NA; j_call: TRBJ2-2; v_call: TRBV6-5; cdr3_aa: CASSERSTAGELFF; cdr3_nt: TGTGCCAGCAGTGAAAGATCCACCGCCGGGGAGCTGTTTTTT
clone_size: many; d_call: TRBD1; j_call: TRBJ1-1; v_call: TRBV2; cdr3_aa: CASSLQGGQMNTEAFF; cdr3_nt: TGTGCCAGCAGTCTTCAGGGGGGACAGATGAACACTGAAGCTTTCTTT
clone_size: NA; d_call: NA; j_call: TRBJ1-2; v_call: TRBV5-6; cdr3_aa: CASSPRRESWGYTF; cdr3_nt: TGTGCCAGCAGCCCCCGGAGGGAGTCTTGGGGCTACACCTTC
clone_size: NA; d_call: NA; j_call: TRBJ2-5; v_call: TRBV6-4; cdr3_aa: CASSDPLRDTTQYF; cdr3_nt: TGTGCCAGCAGTGACCCTCTCCGGGACACGACCCAGTACTTC
clone_size: NA; d_call: TRBD1; j_call: TRBJ1-1; v_call: TRBV7-9; cdr3_aa: CASSSMTGETEAFF; cdr3_nt: TGTGCCAGCAGCTCCATGACAGGGGAGACTGAAGCTTTCTTT
clone_size: few; d_call: NA; j_call: TRBJ1-2; v_call: TRBV19; cdr3_aa: CASSGGTRGYTF; cdr3_nt: TGTGCCAGTAGTGGCGGGACGCGGGGCTACACCTTC
clone_size: NA; d_call: NA; j_call: TRBJ1-1; v_call: TRBV29-1; cdr3_aa: CSVLWVGTEAFF; cdr3_nt: TGCAGCGTGCTATGGGTCGGCACTGAAGCTTTCTTT
clone_size: once; d_call: NA; j_call: TRBJ1-2; v_call: TRBV5-1; cdr3_aa: CASSRGQTPLSNYGYTF; cdr3_nt: TGCGCCAGCAGCCGGGGTCAGACACCCTTATCGAACTATGGCTACACCTTC
clone_size: NA; d_call: NA; j_call: TRBJ2-5; v_call: TRBV7-2; cdr3_aa: CASSSPPKETQYF; cdr3_nt: TGTGCCAGCAGCTCCCCCCCCAAAGAGACCCAGTACTTC
clone_size: NA; d_call: TRBD2; j_call: TRBJ2-5; v_call: TRBV30; cdr3_aa: CAWSWSGSLGETQYF; cdr3_nt: TGTGCCTGGAGTTGGAGCGGGAGTCTCGGAGAGACCCAGTACTTC
clone_size: NA; d_call: NA; j_call: TRBJ2-7; v_call: TRBV27; cdr3_aa: CASSFYLDRGEQYF; cdr3_nt: TGTGCCAGCAGTTTCTACCTCGATAGAGGCGAGCAGTACTTC